One sample yielded the 15 T cell receptor beta chains listed below, sequenced in a study of cytomegalovirus exposure and HLA in healthy donors. Primers included in the PCR were 60 Vbeta and 13 Jbeta primers. Only in-frame clones appear in the TCRdb table, and some are missing; sequencing was by immunoSEQ multiplex PCR. In the table there are some 120,000 clones, 75% to 85% of which are singletons. Sequencing was carried out using PBMCs. Receptor source: a man aged 50 to 60 in good health and CMV-seronegative.

This rearrangement joins TRBV2 to TRBJ1-6, with 7 bases aligning to TRBD1. J lost 8 bases, V lost 2 bases, and 6 bases had no gene match. The germline V gene has CDR1 SNHLY and CDR2 FYNNEI. The CDR3 is made up of 15 amino acids. As DNA, the CDR3 is TGTGCCAGCAGTGAACAAGGGGGCTTGGATTCACCCCTCCACTTT. It specifies CASSEQGGLDSPLHF.

V and J are TRBV2 and TRBJ1-5, with D maybe TRBD1 (6 bases). CDR3 length: 15 residues. V lost 6 bases, J lost 1 base, and 13 bases lay in between. Germline CDR1 is SNHLY and CDR2 is FYNNEI. The CDR3 DNA follows: TGTGCCAGCAGGCCGGGACACCTAAGCAATCAGCCCCAGCATTTT. It encodes CASRPGHLSNQPQHF.

The genes are TRBV27 and TRBJ2-6; D might be TRBD1 (6 bases). V dropped 2 bases and J dropped 4 bases, with 9 bases sitting between them. Germline CDR1 is MNHEY and CDR2 is SMNVEV (reference sequence). This CDR3 is 15 amino acids long. CDR3 DNA: TGTGCCAGCAGTTTAGAGGGGGTCGGGGCCAACGTCCTGACTTTC. Its translation: CASSLEGVGANVLTF.

This clone was counted between two and nine times. The chain recombines TRBV5-1 with TRBJ2-2; 7 bases match TRBD1. V lost 4 bases and J lost 3; bases outside the gene matches: 9. CDR1 is SGHRS, CDR2 YFSETQ, per germline. This CDR3 spans 16 amino acids. For the CDR3, the DNA is TGCGCCAGCAGCCTGGTTAGGGGGCCATACACCGGGGAGCTGTTTTTT. This encodes CASSLVRGPYTGELFF.

This chain connects TRBV5-1 to TRBJ2-2; 7 nucleotides match TRBD2. Germline V gene sequence: CDR1 SGHRS, CDR2 YFSETQ. CDR3 size: 16 residues. The trim removed 2 bases at V and 5 bases at J, leaving 9 bases unmatched. CDR3 in amino acids: CASSFGLADQTGELFF. In DNA, the CDR3 is TGCGCCAGCAGCTTTGGGCTAGCGGACCAGACCGGGGAGCTGTTTTTT.

In its sample, this clone was seen a few times. The CDR3 region has the DNA TGCGCCGTCGGGAGCTCCTACGAGCAGTACTTC. Translating gives CAVGSSYEQYF. J is TRBJ2-7 and V is TRBV23-1, with TRBD2 as a possible D gene (6 bases). TRBV23-1 is an ORF, and what it does is uncertain. The CDR3 is 11 amino acids. With 11 bases removed from V and 0 bases from J, the gap between germline ends came to 8 bases.

The chain links TRBV25-1 to TRBJ2-4; D possibly corresponds to TRBD2 (5 bases). Germline CDR1 is MGHDK and CDR2 is SYGVNS. This CDR3 is built from 13 residues. The V end was cut by 10 bases, the J end by 7 bases, with 17 bases between. The CDR3 bases are TGTGCCACCGTGTGGGAGTATACTAACATTCAGTACTTC. This sequence encodes CATVWEYTNIQYF.

This rearrangement joins TRBV7-6 to TRBJ1-1; 8 nucleotides match TRBD1. V lost 1 base to trimming and J lost 4 bases; unmatched junction nucleotides: 8. Germline-derived CDR1 and CDR2 are SGHVS and FNYEAQ. The CDR3 runs 16 residues. The CDR3 sequence is CASSLVPGQGGTEAFF. In DNA, the CDR3 is TGTGCCAGCAGCTTAGTTCCCGGACAGGGAGGCACTGAAGCTTTCTTT.

V usage is TRBV7-9 and J usage is TRBJ2-5; no firm D call. With 5 bases removed from V and 5 bases from J, the gap between germline ends came to 15 bases. The germline gives CDR1 SEHNR, CDR2 FQNEAQ (reference sequence). CDR3 length: 14 residues. The CDR3 DNA sequence: TGTGCCAGCAGCGCCCAGCCGAGGTGGGAGACCCAGTACTTC. Protein: CASSAQPRWETQYF. The full variable domain, its missing parts supplied by reference TRBV7-9 and TRBJ2-5, is DTGVSQNPRHKITKRGQNVTFRCDPISEHNRLYWYRQTLGQGPEFLTYFQNEAQLEKSRLLSDRFSAERPKGSFSTLEIQRTEQGDSAMYLCASSAQPRWETQYFGPGTRLLVL.

The rearrangement joins TRBV7-2 to TRBJ1-1; D is perhaps TRBD1 (5 bases). CDR1 and CDR2 from the germline V gene are SGHTA and FQGNSA. V was trimmed by 5 bases and J by 1 base, leaving 8 bases between them. The CDR3 is 13 residues long. The CDR3: CASSHDRNTEAFF. Written as DNA, the CDR3 is TGTGCCAGCAGCCATGACAGGAACACTGAAGCTTTCTTT.

The chain has TRBV11-3 and TRBJ2-5; TRBD1 agrees at 7 bases. Germline CDR1 SGHNT, CDR2 YENEEA. The CDR3 length is 12 residues. The J segment lost 2 bases and the V segment lost 8 bases, leaving 2 bases of the junction unmatched. CDR3 sequence reads: CASQGQQETQYF. The CDR3 DNA reads as TGTGCCAGCCAGGGACAGCAAGAGACCCAGTACTTC.

This chain uses TRBV29-1 with TRBJ1-2, with D tentatively TRBD1 (6 bases). In germline, CDR1 is SQVTM, CDR2 ANQGSEA. The ends were cut back, 3 bases at V and 4 bases at J, with 12 bases in the middle. This CDR3 spans 13 amino acids. The CDR3 region has the DNA TGCAGCGTTGATGGGGGCGGGGGCTATGGCTACACCTTC. It translates to CSVDGGGGYGYTF.

This clone has just one count. The V gene is TRBV6-4, the J gene TRBJ1-4; possibly TRBD1 for D (6 bases). Germline CDR1 and CDR2: MRHNA and SNTAGT. Trimming removed 5 bases from V and 4 bases from J, with 11 bases in between. The CDR3 length is 14 residues. The CDR3 nucleotides are TGTGCCAGCAGTCACAACAGGGATAATGAAAAACTGTTTTTT. Encoded protein: CASSHNRDNEKLFF.

This sequence joins TRBV15 and TRBJ1-5, with TRBD1 identical over 7 bases. V dropped 2 bases and J dropped 3; count of bases not matched to a gene: 13. Germline lookup yields CDR1 LNHNV and CDR2 YYDKDF (reference sequence). The CDR3 consists of 18 residues. CDR3 region: CATSRPPVDRWNNQPQHF. CDR3 bases: TGTGCCACCAGCAGACCACCCGTGGACAGGTGGAACAATCAGCCCCAGCATTTT.

The CDR3 nucleotides read TGTGCCAGCAGCTTAGAAGGGACTAGCGTTGATACGCAGTATTTT. Translating it yields CASSLEGTSVDTQYF. The V gene is TRBV7-2, the J gene TRBJ2-3, with 10 bases that match TRBD2. Germline values: CDR1 SGHTA, CDR2 FQGNSA. The CDR3 is 15 residues long. The V gene end was trimmed by 1 base and the J gene end by 6 bases; junction bases not matched to a gene: 4.